What follows are 19 T cell receptor beta chains derived from one specimen sequenced in a study of Ad26.COV2.S vaccination and SARS-CoV-2 variants. The treatment: some 20 received Ad26.COV2.S at low or high dose, single or two shots; 5 received placebo; per-sample allocation not given. Day 63 after the first vaccine or placebo injection was the time point for sampling. TCRdb's copy holds only in-frame clones and misses some; the assay was immunoSEQ multiplex PCR. Of 380,000 or so clones listed, roughly 85% are singletons. The material sequenced was peripheral blood, taken in a trial of Ad26.COV2.S vaccine versus placebo. The source is a person aged 18-60 years who received the Ad26.COV2.S COVID-19 vaccine or a placebo.

The chain is built from TRBV7-9 and TRBJ2-7; D possibly corresponds to TRBD1 (7 bases). V was pared by 2 bases and J by 6 bases, with 20 bases between. This CDR3 is built from 16 residues. Germline assignment: CDR1 SEHNR and CDR2 FQNEAQ (reference sequence). The CDR3 DNA is TGTGCCAGCAGCTTATGGAGGCAGGGGGGACCGTCCGAGCAGTACTTC. Translating gives CASSLWRQGGPSEQYF.

The chain uses TRBV10-1 and TRBJ2-1; TRBD1 might be the D (6 bases). The germline V and J ends were trimmed by 2 bases and 13 bases, with 18 bases remaining between them. The length of the CDR3 is 14 residues. Per the germline V gene, CDR1 is WNHNN and CDR2 is SYGVQD (reference sequence). CDR3 nucleotides: TGCGCCAGCAGTGAGGAGGGGGTAGGGGCGCATCAGTTCTTC. It yields the protein CASSEEGVGAHQFF.

The genes are TRBV7-4 and TRBJ1-1; 10 bases agree with TRBD1. Per the germline V gene, CDR1 is SGHVT and CDR2 is SQSDAQ. CDR3 size: 16 residues. The V gene end was trimmed by 5 bases and the J gene end by 5 bases; junction bases not matched to a gene: 11. The CDR3 region has the DNA TGTGCCAGCAGCCTCGCAGTAGGACAGGGGGAGACTGAAGCTTTCTTT. It codes for CASSLAVGQGETEAFF.

The CDR3 here is CASSEGSGGGPNSPLHF. DNA for the CDR3: TGTGCCAGCAGTGAAGGTTCAGGCGGGGGTCCTAATTCACCCCTCCACTTT. The chain employs TRBV6-1 and TRBJ1-6, with D possibly TRBD1 on 5 matching bases. V was trimmed by 1 base and J by 6 bases, leaving 16 bases between them. This CDR3 contains 17 residues. The germline CDR1 and CDR2 sequences are MNHNS and SASEGT.

J is TRBJ1-3 and V is TRBV11-2; D remains unclear. Trimming removed 5 bases from V and 7 bases from J, with 15 bases in between. Germline loops: CDR1 SGHAT, CDR2 FQNNGV. The CDR3 covers 14 residues. The chain's CDR3 is CASSRSPFGNTIYF. CDR3 in DNA: TGTGCCAGCAGCCGCTCGCCCTTCGGGAACACCATATATTTT.

This clone was seen a handful of times. The V gene is TRBV6-5, the J gene TRBJ1-2, with a tentative D call TRBD1 (5 bases). Trimming took off 0 bases at V and 9 bases at J, with 17 bases between the two ends. The CDR3 runs to 15 residues. From germline, CDR1 is MNHEY and CDR2 SVGAGI. CDR3 DNA sequence: TGTGCCAGCAGTTACTCGATGAGGGGATCAGTACGCTACACCTTC. It specifies CASSYSMRGSVRYTF.

The V and J genes are TRBV6-5 and TRBJ2-7; D gene unclear. V was pared by 5 bases and J by 9 bases, with 17 bases between. CDR1 and CDR2 (germline): MNHEY, SVGAGI. The CDR3 is made up of 13 amino acids. The CDR3 region is CASSPQSRLGQYF. DNA of the CDR3: TGTGCCAGCAGTCCCCAATCCCGTCTGGGGCAGTACTTC.

This chain connects TRBV19 to TRBJ1-3; D may be TRBD1 (5 bases). This CDR3 contains 16 residues. CDR1 and CDR2 (germline): LNHDA, SQIVND (reference sequence). Trimming left V 5 bases short and J 0 bases short, with 14 bases between. CDR3 residues: CASSALGLASGNTIYF. CDR3 DNA sequence: TGTGCCAGTAGTGCCCTGGGGCTTGCCTCTGGAAACACCATATATTTT.

The V call is TRBV7-3, the J call TRBJ2-1; 8 bases map to TRBD1. The CDR3 loop spans 13 amino acids. J was trimmed by 9 bases and V by 5 bases; bases with no gene match: 6. In germline, CDR1 is SGHTA, CDR2 FQGTGA. CDR3 in amino acids: CASSTDRGTEQFF. The CDR3 nucleotides read TGTGCCAGCAGCACAGACAGGGGCACTGAGCAGTTCTTC.

This sequence joins TRBV11-2 and TRBJ2-7; TRBD2 might be the D (6 bases). V was shortened by 5 bases and J by 7 bases, with 12 bases between the two germline ends. Per the germline V gene, CDR1 is SGHAT and CDR2 is FQNNGV. This CDR3 is 12 amino acids long. The CDR3 sequence: CASSPGGFEQYF. CDR3 nucleotides: TGTGCCAGCAGCCCCGGAGGGTTTGAGCAGTACTTC.

The chain is built from TRBV5-1 and TRBJ1-2; D ambiguous. Germline V gene sequence: CDR1 SGHRS, CDR2 YFSETQ. The V gene lost 0 bases and the J gene lost 5 bases, with 14 bases spanning the gap. The CDR3 sequence is 15 residues long. The CDR3 coding sequence is TGCGCCAGCAGCTTGGGGTCCCGAACGCCATATGGCTACACCTTC. Amino acid sequence: CASSLGSRTPYGYTF.

This chain joins TRBV5-1 and TRBJ1-1; no clear D. CDR3 length: 15 amino acids. The V end was cut by 1 base, the J end by 0 bases, with 10 bases between. Per the germline V gene, CDR1 is SGHRS and CDR2 is YFSETQ. The DNA for the CDR3 is TGCGCCAGCAGCTTGTTAGGATCAATGAACACTGAAGCTTTCTTT. It translates to CASSLLGSMNTEAFF.

A remark on this clone: One end of the junction varies from germline; a read error may be responsible. The chain uses TRBV5-4 and TRBJ2-6, with D unclear. The CDR3 length is 12 residues. CDR1 is SGHNT and CDR2 is YYREEE in the germline V gene (reference sequence). The CDR3 region has the DNA TGTGCCAGCAGCTCTGGCGCCAACGTCCTGACTTTC. Protein: CASSSGANVLTF.

This rearrangement joins TRBV29-1 to TRBJ2-1; tentatively, D is TRBD1 (6 bases). Trimming removed 5 bases at V and 4 bases at J, with 18 bases between. The CDR3 has 15 amino acids. Germline V lookup: CDR1 SQVTM, CDR2 ANQGSEA. The CDR3 sequence: CSVPGQTKTYNEQFF. The CDR3 DNA follows: TGCAGCGTTCCCGGACAGACCAAAACGTACAATGAGCAGTTCTTC.

This sequence joins TRBV30 and TRBJ1-2, with D hard to call. Trimming pared 7 bases from V and 8 bases from J, leaving 17 bases between. Germline lookup yields CDR1 GTSNPN and CDR2 SVGIG (reference sequence). This CDR3 comprises 12 residues. For the CDR3, the DNA is TGTGCCTCACTTGACGGGCCGCAGGGCTACACCTTC. Protein product: CASLDGPQGYTF.

This chain joins TRBV3-1 (or the pseudogene TRBV3-2) and TRBJ2-3; D gene uncertain. There are 16 residues in the CDR3. V was shortened by 5 bases and J by 0 bases, with 15 bases between the two germline ends. Germline V lookup: CDR1 LGHDT, CDR2 YNNKEL (reference sequence). The CDR3 loop reads CASSSRFLHSTDTQYF. The CDR3 coding sequence is TGTGCCAGCAGCTCCCGATTCCTCCACAGCACAGATACGCAGTATTTT.

The rearrangement joins TRBV30 to TRBJ1-6; maybe TRBD1 (6 bases). The CDR3 is 14 amino acids. Germline V gene data show CDR1 as GTSNPN and CDR2 as SVGIG (reference sequence). V dropped 3 bases and J dropped 7 bases, with 13 bases sitting between them. CDR3 residues: CAWRLRDTNSPLHF. CDR3 DNA: TGTGCCTGGAGGCTCCGGGACACCAATTCACCCCTCCACTTT.

CDR3 residues: CASSWGVGGAEETQYF. CDR3 coding DNA: TGCGCCAGCAGCTGGGGAGTCGGGGGCGCGGAGGAGACCCAGTACTTC. This chain joins TRBV5-1 and TRBJ2-5, with D perhaps assigned TRBD1 or TRBD2 (6 bases each). The V and J ends lost 3 bases and 5 bases respectively, with 20 bases between them. This CDR3 has 16 residues. Germline V gene data show CDR1 as SGHRS and CDR2 as YFSETQ.

This clone was found once. At the DNA level, this CDR3 is encoded by other sequences in the same sample as well. The CDR3 nucleotides are TGTGCCTGGAGTGGCGGGGGCAATCAGCCCCAGCATTTT. Translated: CAWSGGGNQPQHF. V and J are TRBV30 and TRBJ1-5; D is uncertain. The CDR3 spans 13 residues. Germline-derived CDR1 and CDR2 are GTSNPN and SVGIG (reference sequence). V shed 1 base and J shed 2 bases, with 6 bases lying between them.